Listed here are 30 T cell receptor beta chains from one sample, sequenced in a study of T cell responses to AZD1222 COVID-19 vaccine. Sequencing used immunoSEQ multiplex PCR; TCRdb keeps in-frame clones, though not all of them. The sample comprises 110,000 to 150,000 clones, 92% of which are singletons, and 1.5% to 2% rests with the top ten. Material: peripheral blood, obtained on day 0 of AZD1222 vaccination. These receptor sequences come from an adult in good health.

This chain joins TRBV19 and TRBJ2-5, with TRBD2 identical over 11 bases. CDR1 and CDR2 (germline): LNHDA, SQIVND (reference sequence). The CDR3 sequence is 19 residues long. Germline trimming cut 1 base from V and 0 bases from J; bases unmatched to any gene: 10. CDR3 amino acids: CASSIGASGGPRYQETQYF. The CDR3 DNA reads TGTGCCAGTAGTATAGGCGCTAGCGGGGGGCCCAGGTACCAAGAGACCCAGTACTTC.

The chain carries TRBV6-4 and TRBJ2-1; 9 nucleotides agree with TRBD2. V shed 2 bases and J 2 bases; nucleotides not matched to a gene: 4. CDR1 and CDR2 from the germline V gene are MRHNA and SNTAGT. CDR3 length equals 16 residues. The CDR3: CASSDRLAATYNEQFF. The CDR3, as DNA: TGTGCCAGCAGTGACCGACTAGCGGCTACCTACAATGAGCAGTTCTTC.

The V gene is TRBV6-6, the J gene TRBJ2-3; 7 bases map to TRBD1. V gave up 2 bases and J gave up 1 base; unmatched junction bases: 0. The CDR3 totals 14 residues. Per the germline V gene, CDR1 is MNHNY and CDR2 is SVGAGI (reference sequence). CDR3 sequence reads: CASSYGTGTDTQYF. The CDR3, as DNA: TGTGCCAGCAGTTACGGGACAGGCACAGATACGCAGTATTTT.

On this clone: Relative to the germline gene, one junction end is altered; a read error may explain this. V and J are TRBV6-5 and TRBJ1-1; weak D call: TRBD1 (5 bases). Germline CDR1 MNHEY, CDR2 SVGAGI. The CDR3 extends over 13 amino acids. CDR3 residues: CASSYSNGAEAFF. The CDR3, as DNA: TGTGCCAGCAGTTACTCCAACGGGGCTGAGGCTTTCTTT.

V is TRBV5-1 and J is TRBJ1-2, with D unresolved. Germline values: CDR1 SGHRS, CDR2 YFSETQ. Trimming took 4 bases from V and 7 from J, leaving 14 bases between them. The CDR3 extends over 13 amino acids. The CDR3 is CASSTKGGSGYTF. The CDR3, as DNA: TGCGCCAGCAGCACCAAGGGTGGCAGTGGCTACACCTTC. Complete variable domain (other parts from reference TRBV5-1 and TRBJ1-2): KAGVTQTPRYLIKTRGQQVTLSCSPISGHRSVSWYQQTPGQGLQFLFEYFSETQRNKGNFPGRFSGRQFSNSRSEMNVSTLELGDSALYLCASSTKGGSGYTFGSGTRLTVV.

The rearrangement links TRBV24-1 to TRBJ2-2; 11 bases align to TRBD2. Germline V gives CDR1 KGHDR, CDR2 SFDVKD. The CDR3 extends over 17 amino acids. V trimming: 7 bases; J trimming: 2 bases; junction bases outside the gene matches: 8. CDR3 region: CATRPTSGKGNTGELFF. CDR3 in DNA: TGTGCCACCAGACCGACTAGCGGGAAGGGAAACACCGGGGAGCTGTTTTTT.

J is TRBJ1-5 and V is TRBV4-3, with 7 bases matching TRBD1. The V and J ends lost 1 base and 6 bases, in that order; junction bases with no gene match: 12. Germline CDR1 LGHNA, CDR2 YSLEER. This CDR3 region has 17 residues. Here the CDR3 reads CASSQGLGNRGGQPQHF. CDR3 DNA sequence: TGCGCCAGCAGCCAAGGATTGGGTAACAGGGGAGGTCAGCCCCAGCATTTT.

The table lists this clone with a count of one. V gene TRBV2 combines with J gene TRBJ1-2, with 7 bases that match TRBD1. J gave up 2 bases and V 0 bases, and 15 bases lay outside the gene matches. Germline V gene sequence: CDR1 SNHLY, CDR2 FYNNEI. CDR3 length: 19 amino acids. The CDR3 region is CASSEARAIRGGRNYGYTF. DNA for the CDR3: TGTGCCAGCAGTGAAGCGCGCGCGATCAGGGGGGGAAGGAACTATGGCTACACCTTC. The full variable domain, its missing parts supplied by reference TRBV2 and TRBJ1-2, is EPEVTQTPSHQVTQMGQEVILRCVPISNHLYFYWYRQILGQKVEFLVSFYNNEISEKSEIFDDQFSVERPDGSNFTLKIRSTKLEDSAMYFCASSEARAIRGGRNYGYTFGSGTRLTVV.

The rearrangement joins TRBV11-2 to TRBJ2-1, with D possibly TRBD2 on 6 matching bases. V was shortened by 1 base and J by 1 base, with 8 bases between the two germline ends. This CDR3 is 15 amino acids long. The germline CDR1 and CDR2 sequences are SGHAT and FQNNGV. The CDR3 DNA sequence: TGTGCCAGCAGCTTAGTTAGCGGATCCTACAATGAGCAGTTCTTC. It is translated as CASSLVSGSYNEQFF.

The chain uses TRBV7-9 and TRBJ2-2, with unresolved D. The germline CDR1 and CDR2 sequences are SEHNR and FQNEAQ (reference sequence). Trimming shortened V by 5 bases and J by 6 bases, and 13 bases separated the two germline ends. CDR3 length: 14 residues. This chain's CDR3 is CASSPSSVSGELFF. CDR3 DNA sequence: TGTGCCAGCAGCCCCAGCTCAGTTTCCGGGGAGCTGTTTTTT.

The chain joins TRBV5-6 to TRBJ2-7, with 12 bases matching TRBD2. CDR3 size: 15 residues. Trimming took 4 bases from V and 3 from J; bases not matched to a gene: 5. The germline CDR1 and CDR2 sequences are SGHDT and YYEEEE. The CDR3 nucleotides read TGTGCCAGCAGCCTCGGACTAGCGGGGCACTACGAGCAGTACTTC. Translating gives CASSLGLAGHYEQYF.

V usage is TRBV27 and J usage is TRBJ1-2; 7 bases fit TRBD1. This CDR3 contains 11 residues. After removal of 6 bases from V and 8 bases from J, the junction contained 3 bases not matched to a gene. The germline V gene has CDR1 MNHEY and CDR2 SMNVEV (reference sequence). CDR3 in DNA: TGTGCCAGCAGACAGGGGTTCGGCTACACCTTC. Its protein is CASRQGFGYTF.

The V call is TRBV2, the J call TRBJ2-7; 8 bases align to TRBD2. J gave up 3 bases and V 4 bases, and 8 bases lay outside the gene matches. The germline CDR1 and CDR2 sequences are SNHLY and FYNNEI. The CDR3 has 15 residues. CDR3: CASSVTSGPNYEQYF. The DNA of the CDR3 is TGTGCCAGCAGTGTAACTAGCGGACCAAACTACGAGCAGTACTTC.

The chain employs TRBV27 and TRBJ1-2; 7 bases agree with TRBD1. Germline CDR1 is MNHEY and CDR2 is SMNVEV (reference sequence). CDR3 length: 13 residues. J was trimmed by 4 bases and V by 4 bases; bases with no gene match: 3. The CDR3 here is CASSSQGGYGYTF. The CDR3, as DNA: TGTGCCAGCAGTTCCCAGGGGGGCTATGGCTACACCTTC.

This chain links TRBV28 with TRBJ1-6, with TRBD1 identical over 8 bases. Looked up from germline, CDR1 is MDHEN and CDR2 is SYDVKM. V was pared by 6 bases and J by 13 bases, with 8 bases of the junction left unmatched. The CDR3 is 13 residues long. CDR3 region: CASRRTGRSPLHF. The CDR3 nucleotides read TGTGCCAGCAGGCGGACAGGGAGGTCCCCCCTCCACTTT.

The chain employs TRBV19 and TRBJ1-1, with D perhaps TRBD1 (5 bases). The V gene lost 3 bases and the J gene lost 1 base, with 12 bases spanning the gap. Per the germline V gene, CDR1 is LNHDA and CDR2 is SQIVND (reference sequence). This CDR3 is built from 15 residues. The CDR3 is CASSIGRGQNTEAFF. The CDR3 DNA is TGTGCCAGTAGTATCGGGCGAGGACAGAACACTGAAGCTTTCTTT.

The CDR3 region is CASSYVAGYEQYF. For the CDR3, the DNA is TGTGCCAGCAGTTACGTTGCGGGGTACGAGCAGTACTTC. The chain carries TRBV6-2 or TRBV6-3 and TRBJ2-7; possible D gene TRBD2, 6 bases. V shed 2 bases and J shed 4 bases, with 9 bases lying between them. Germline V gives CDR1 MNHEY, CDR2 SVGEGT. CDR3 length equals 13 residues.

In nucleotides, the CDR3 is TGTGCCAGCAGCACAAGCGGGAGTACTGAAGCTTTCTTT. It is translated as CASSTSGSTEAFF. This chain joins TRBV7-9 and TRBJ1-1; the D is unclear. This CDR3 has 13 amino acids. V lost 5 bases to trimming and J lost 5 bases, with 12 bases between them. CDR1 is SEHNR and CDR2 is FQNEAQ in the germline V gene (reference sequence).

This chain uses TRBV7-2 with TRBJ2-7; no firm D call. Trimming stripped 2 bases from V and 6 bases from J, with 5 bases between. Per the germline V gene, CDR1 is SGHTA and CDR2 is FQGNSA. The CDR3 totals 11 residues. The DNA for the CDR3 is TGTGCCAGCAGCTTAAGGAGCGAGCAGTACTTC. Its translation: CASSLRSEQYF.

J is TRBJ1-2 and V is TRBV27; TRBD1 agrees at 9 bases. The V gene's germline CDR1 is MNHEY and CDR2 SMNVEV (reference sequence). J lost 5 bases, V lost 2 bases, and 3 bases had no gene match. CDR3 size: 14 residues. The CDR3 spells CASSLDRGGYGYTF. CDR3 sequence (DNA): TGTGCCAGCAGTTTAGACAGGGGGGGATATGGCTACACCTTC.

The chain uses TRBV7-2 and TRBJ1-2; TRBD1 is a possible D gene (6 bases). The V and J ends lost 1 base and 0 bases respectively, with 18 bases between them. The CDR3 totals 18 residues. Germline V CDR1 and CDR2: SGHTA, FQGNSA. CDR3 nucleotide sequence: TGTGCCAGCAGCTTAGTAGGGGGTGGGCGTCTAACTAACTATGGCTACACCTTC. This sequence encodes CASSLVGGGRLTNYGYTF.

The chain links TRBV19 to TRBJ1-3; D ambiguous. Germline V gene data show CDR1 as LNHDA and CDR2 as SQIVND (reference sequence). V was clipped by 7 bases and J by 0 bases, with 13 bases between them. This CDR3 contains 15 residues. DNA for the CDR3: TGTGCCAGTACCGGACGGCGCTACTCTGGAAACACCATATATTTT. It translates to CASTGRRYSGNTIYF. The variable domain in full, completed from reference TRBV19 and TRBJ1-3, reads DGGITQSPKYLFRKEGQNVTLSCEQNLNHDAMYWYRQDPGQGLRLIYYSQIVNDFQKGDIAEGYSVSREKKESFPLTVTSAQKNPTAFYLCASTGRRYSGNTIYFGEGSWLTVV.

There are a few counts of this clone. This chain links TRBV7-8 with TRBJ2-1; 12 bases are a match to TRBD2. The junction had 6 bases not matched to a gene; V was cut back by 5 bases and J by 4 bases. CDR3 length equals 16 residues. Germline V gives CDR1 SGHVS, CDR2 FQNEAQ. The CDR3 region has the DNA TGTGCCAGCAGCCCCTGGACTAGCGGGGCTTACAATGAGCAGTTCTTC. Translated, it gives CASSPWTSGAYNEQFF.

Here the CDR3 DNA reads TGTGCCAGCAGCTCCCGGGAACGCAATCAGCCCCAGCATTTT. This gives the protein CASSSRERNQPQHF. This chain links TRBV5-6 with TRBJ1-5; D not certain. Trimming cost V 3 bases and J 2 bases, with 9 bases left between them. Germline CDR1 is SGHDT and CDR2 is YYEEEE. The CDR3 has 14 residues.

The CDR3 spells CASSLAIRPFETQYF. CDR3 in DNA: TGTGCCAGCAGCTTGGCTATCAGGCCCTTTGAGACCCAGTACTTC. V gene TRBV5-6 combines with J gene TRBJ2-5, with D uncertain. The CDR3 is 15 residues long. Germline values: CDR1 SGHDT, CDR2 YYEEEE. The V and J ends lost 0 bases and 5 bases respectively, with 14 bases between them.

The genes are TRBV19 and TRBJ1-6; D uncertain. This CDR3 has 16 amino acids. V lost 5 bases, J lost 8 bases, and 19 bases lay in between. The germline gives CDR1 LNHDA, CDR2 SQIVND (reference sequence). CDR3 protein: CASSRPRDQFYSPLHF. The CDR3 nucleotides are TGTGCCAGTAGTCGTCCTCGGGATCAATTTTATTCACCCCTCCACTTT.

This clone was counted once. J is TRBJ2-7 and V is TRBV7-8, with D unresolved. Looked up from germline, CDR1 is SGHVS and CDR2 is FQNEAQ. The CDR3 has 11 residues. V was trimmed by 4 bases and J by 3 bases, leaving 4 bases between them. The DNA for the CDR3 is TGTGCCAGCAGCTATCGCTACGAGCAGTACTTC. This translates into CASSYRYEQYF. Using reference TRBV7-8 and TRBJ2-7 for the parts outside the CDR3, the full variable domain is GAGVSQSPRYKVAKRGQDVALRCDPISGHVSLFWYQQALGQGPEFLTYFQNEAQLDKSGLPSDRFFAERPEGSVSTLKIQRTQQEDSAVYLCASSYRYEQYFGPGTRLTVT.

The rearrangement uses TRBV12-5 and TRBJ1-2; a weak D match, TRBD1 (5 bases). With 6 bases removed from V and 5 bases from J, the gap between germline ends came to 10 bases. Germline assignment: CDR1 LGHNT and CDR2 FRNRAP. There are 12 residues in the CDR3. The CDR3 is CASGRDRYGYTF. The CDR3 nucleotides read TGTGCTAGTGGCAGGGACCGGTATGGCTACACCTTC.

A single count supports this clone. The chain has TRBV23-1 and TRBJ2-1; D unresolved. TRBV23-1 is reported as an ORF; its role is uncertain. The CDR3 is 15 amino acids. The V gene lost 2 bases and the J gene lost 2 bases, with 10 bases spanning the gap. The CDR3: CASSQERGAYNEQFF. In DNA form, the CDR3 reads TGCGCCAGCAGTCAAGAGCGTGGGGCCTACAATGAGCAGTTCTTC.

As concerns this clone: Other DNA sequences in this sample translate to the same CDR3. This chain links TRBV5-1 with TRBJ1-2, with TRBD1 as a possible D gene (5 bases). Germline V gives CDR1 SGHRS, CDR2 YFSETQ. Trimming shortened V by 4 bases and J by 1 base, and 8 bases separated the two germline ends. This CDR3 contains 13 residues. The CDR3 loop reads CASSGTGNYGYTF. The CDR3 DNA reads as TGCGCCAGCAGCGGGACGGGTAACTATGGCTACACCTTC.